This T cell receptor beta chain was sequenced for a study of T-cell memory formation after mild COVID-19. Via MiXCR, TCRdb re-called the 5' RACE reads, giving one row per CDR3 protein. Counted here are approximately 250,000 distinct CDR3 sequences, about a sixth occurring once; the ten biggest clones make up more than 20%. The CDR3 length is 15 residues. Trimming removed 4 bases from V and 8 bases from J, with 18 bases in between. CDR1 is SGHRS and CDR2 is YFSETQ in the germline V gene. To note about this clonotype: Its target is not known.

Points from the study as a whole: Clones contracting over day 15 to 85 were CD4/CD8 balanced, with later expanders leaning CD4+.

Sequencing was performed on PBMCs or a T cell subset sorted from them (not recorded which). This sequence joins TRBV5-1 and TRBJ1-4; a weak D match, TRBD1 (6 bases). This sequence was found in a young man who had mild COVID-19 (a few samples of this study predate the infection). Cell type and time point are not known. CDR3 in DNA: TGCGCCAGCAGCGAGCGGGACAAGCTAAGAGAAAAACTGTTTTTT. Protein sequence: CASSERDKLREKLFF.